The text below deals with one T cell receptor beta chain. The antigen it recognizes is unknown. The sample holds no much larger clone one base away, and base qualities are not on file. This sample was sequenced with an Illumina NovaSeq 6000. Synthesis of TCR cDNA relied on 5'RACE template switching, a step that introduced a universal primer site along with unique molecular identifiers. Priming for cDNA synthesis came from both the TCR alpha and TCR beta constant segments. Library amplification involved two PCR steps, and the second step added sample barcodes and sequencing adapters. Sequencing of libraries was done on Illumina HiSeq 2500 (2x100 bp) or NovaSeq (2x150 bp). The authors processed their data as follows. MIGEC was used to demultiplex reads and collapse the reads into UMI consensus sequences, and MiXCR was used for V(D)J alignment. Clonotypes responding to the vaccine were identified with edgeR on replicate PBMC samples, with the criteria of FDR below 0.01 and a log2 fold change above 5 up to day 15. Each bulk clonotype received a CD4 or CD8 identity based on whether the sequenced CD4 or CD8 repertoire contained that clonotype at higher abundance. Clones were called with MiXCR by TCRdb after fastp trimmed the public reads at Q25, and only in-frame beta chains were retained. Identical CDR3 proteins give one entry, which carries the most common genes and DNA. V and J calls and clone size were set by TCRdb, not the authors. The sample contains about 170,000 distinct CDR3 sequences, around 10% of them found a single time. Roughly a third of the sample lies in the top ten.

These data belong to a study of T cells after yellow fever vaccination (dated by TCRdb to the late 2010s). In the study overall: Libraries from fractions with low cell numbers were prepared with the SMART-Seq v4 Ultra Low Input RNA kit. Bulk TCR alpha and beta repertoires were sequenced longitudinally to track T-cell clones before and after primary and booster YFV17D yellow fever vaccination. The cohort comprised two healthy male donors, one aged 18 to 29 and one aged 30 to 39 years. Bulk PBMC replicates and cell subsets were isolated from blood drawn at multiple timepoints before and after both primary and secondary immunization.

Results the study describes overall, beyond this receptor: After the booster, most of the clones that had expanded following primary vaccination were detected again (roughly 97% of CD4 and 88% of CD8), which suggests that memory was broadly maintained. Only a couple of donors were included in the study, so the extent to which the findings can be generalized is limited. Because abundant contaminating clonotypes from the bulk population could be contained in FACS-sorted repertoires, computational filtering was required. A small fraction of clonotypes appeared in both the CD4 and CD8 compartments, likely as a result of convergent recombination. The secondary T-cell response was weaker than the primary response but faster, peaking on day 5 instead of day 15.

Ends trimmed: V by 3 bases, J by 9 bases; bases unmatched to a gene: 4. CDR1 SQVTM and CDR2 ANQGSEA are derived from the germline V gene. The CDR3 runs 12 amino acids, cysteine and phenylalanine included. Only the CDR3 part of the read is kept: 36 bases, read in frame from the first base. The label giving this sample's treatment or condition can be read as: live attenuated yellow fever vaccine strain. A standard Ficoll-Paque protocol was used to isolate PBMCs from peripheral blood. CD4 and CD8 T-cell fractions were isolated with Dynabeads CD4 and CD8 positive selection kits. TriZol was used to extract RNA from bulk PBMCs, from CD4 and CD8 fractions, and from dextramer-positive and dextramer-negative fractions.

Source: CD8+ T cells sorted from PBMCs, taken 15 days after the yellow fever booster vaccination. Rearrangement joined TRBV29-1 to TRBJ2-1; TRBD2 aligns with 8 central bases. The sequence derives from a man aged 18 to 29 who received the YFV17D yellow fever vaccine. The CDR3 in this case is CSVEERGSEQFF. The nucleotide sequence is TGCAGCGTTGAGGAGCGGGGGAGTGAGCAGTTCTTC.